The 20 T cell receptor beta chains listed next were all sequenced from one sample in a study of breast tumors, draining lymph nodes, adjacent tissues. TCRdb re-called the multiplex PCR reads through MiXCR, storing one row per CDR3 protein. Among some 85,000 distinct CDR3 sequences listed, about 27% were seen once. Samples came from axillary lymph nodes draining the breast cancer. Sequencing was carried out using axillary lymph node tissue. Every receptor here comes from a female donor with breast cancer. Some clones in this sample may be carry-over from other donors' samples.

There are many counts of this clonotype. The J gene is TRBJ2-3, the V gene TRBV7-8, with 9 bases identical to TRBD2. CDR3 length: 17 residues. In germline, CDR1 is SGHVS, CDR2 FQNEAQ. Unmatched junction bases numbered 10, after V lost 1 base and J lost 5 bases. DNA of the CDR3: TGTGCCAGCAGCTTAGATGGGTTAGCGGGAGTCGGAGATACGCAGTATTTT. Its protein product is CASSLDGLAGVGDTQYF.

Details on this clonotype: The junction and the germline gene differ at one end; a read error may be behind it. The rearrangement uses TRBV7-2 and TRBJ1-5; D is undetermined. Per the germline V gene, CDR1 is SGHTA and CDR2 is FQGNSA. CDR3 length: 18 residues. The CDR3 coding sequence is TGTGCCAGCAGCCCACTCTGGTTCAGCGGCCAAGACAATGAGCCCCAGCATTTT. Translation: CASSPLWFSGQDNEPQHF.

This clonotype was seen many times. The chain links TRBV7-2 to TRBJ1-3, with D tentatively TRBD1 (6 bases). Germline CDR1 is SGHTA and CDR2 is FQGNSA. The CDR3 is made up of 15 amino acids. Deletions cut 3 bases from V and 3 bases from J, with 12 bases between. CDR3 residues: CASSFAGAYGNTIYF. CDR3 nucleotides: TGTGCCAGCAGCTTTGCGGGGGCCTATGGAAACACCATATATTTT. The full variable domain, in which reference TRBV7-2 and TRBJ1-3 provide the parts outside the CDR3, is GAGVSQSPSNKVTEKGKDVELRCDPISGHTALYWYRQSLGQGLEFLIYFQGNSAPDKSGLPSDRFSAERTGGSVSTLTIQRTQQEDSAVYLCASSFAGAYGNTIYFGEGSWLTVV.

This clonotype was found many times. The DNA of the CDR3 is TGTGCCAGTAGTAGAGACGGACCGAGCTCTGGAAACACCATATATTTT. This sequence encodes CASSRDGPSSGNTIYF. The genes are TRBV19 and TRBJ1-3; no definite D call. Germline-derived CDR1 and CDR2 are LNHDA and SQIVND (reference sequence). This CDR3 is built from 16 residues. Deletions cut 4 bases from V and 0 bases from J, with 13 bases between.

This clonotype was seen ten or more times. The rearrangement uses TRBV2 and TRBJ1-4; D is possibly TRBD1 (6 bases). Looked up from germline, CDR1 is SNHLY and CDR2 is FYNNEI. This CDR3 has 15 amino acids. Trimming took off 5 bases at V and 8 bases at J, with 18 bases between the two ends. As DNA, the CDR3 is TGTGCCAGCAGTAATACCAGGGGAATAGGCGAAAAACTGTTTTTT. It translates to CASSNTRGIGEKLFF.

This clonotype was seen many times. The chain recombines TRBV4-2 with TRBJ2-6; TRBD1 aligns across 9 bases. Per the germline V gene, CDR1 is LGHNA and CDR2 is YNFKEQ. Trimming at V came to 4 bases and at J to 4 bases, leaving 2 bases not matched to a gene. The CDR3 consists of 15 residues. The CDR3 loop is CASSRDRVGANVLTF. DNA for the CDR3: TGTGCCAGCAGCCGGGACAGGGTCGGGGCCAACGTCCTGACTTTC.

A word on this clonotype: Since the CDR3 does not end with the conserved phenylalanine or tryptophan, this likely comes from a read error. This chain connects TRBV28 to TRBJ2-7, with 12 bases that match TRBD2. J was trimmed by 5 bases and V by 10 bases; bases with no gene match: 6. In germline, CDR1 is MDHEN, CDR2 SYDVKM. The CDR3 is 13 residues long. The CDR3 region has the DNA TGTGCCACCTCGACTAGCGGGAGCCACGAGCAGTACTCC. It translates to CATSTSGSHEQYS.

The V and J genes are TRBV6-6 and TRBJ1-2; TRBD1 aligns across 8 bases. V dropped 6 bases and J dropped 6; count of bases not matched to a gene: 9. The CDR3 is made up of 14 amino acids. Germline V gives CDR1 MNHNY, CDR2 SVGAGI (reference sequence). Here the CDR3 DNA reads TGTGCCAGCAGGGAACCAGGGGGCGCGCATGGCTACACCTTC. Its translation: CASREPGGAHGYTF.

This clonotype was detected ten times or more. The genes are TRBV27 and TRBJ2-7; TRBD2 matches 9 bases. The germline V gene encodes CDR1 MNHEY and CDR2 SMNVEV (reference sequence). This CDR3 is 14 amino acids long. The trim removed 2 bases at V and 6 bases at J, leaving 5 bases unmatched. The CDR3 nucleotides read TGTGCCAGCAGTTTAATAGCGGGAGCGGGCGAGCAGTACTTC. It codes for CASSLIAGAGEQYF.

As for this clonotype: At one boundary the junction diverges from the germline segment, which might be a read error. The chain is built from TRBV7-2 and TRBJ2-1, with TRBD2 identical over 7 bases. Looked up from germline, CDR1 is SGHTA and CDR2 is FQGNSA. There are 15 residues in the CDR3. The CDR3 is CASSPTGGIHNEQLF. The DNA of the CDR3 is TGTGCCAGCAGTCCTACGGGAGGTATTCACAATGAGCAGCTCTTC.

This clonotype was seen only a few times. At one boundary the junction diverges from the germline segment, which might be a read error. The rearrangement links TRBV20-1 to TRBJ2-1; D not certain. Germline V CDR1 and CDR2: DFQATT, SNEGSKA (reference sequence). The CDR3 has 13 amino acids. The DNA of the CDR3 is TGCAGTGCTCCCTCGCGTTCCTGCAATGCGCAGTTCTTC. Its protein product is CSAPSRSCNAQFF.

This clonotype was detected a few times. This may be a read error, as it is one base from a much larger clone. The chain has TRBV5-8 and TRBJ2-7; D remains ambiguous. Germline V lookup: CDR1 SGHTS, CDR2 YDEGEE. Deletions cut 4 bases from V and 2 bases from J, with 10 bases between. This CDR3 region has 13 residues. The CDR3 region has the DNA TGTGCCAGCAGCAAACCAATTACCTACGAGCAGTACTTC. It specifies CASSKPITYEQYF.

This clonotype was detected only once. This chain connects TRBV25-1 to TRBJ2-5; 8 bases are a match to TRBD1. The length of the CDR3 is 14 residues. Germline V gene sequence: CDR1 MGHDK, CDR2 SYGVNS. V shed 8 bases, J shed 2 bases, and the junction held 7 bases outside the gene matches. The CDR3: CASRRGLQQETQYF. In nucleotides, the CDR3 is TGTGCCAGCCGCAGGGGGCTTCAGCAAGAGACCCAGTACTTC.

This clonotype was detected ten times or more. The chain employs TRBV20-1 and TRBJ2-5; TRBD2 matches 7 bases. With V trimmed by 5 bases and J by 4 bases, 7 bases remained unmatched. CDR3 length: 13 residues. Germline CDR1 and CDR2: DFQATT and SNEGSKA (reference sequence). This chain's CDR3 is CSAEPWGGETQYF. CDR3 sequence (DNA): TGCAGTGCTGAGCCCTGGGGGGGAGAGACCCAGTACTTC.

On this clonotype: Germline and junction disagree at one end, which may indicate a read error. The chain has TRBV7-9 and TRBJ2-3; 7 nucleotides agree with TRBD1. CDR3 length: 15 residues. Germline V gene data show CDR1 as SEHNR and CDR2 as FQNEAQ (reference sequence). CDR3 in DNA: TGTGCCAGCAGCTTTCCCACCAGGGGGACAGATACACAGTATTTT. Encoded protein: CASSFPTRGTDTQYF.

This clonotype was seen ten or more times. The chain is built from TRBV29-1 and TRBJ2-1; D gene ambiguous. The germline V gene has CDR1 SQVTM and CDR2 ANQGSEA. The length of the CDR3 is 14 residues. V lost 4 bases and J lost 9, with 19 bases in between. The CDR3 nucleotides are TGCAGCGTTGGCCGTAGGTTAAGCCGTGGTGAGCAGTTCTTC. It translates to CSVGRRLSRGEQFF.

The chain uses TRBV20-1 and TRBJ2-7; 7 bases are shared with TRBD1. V lost 6 bases, J lost 0 bases, and 8 bases stayed unmatched. In germline, CDR1 is DFQATT, CDR2 SNEGSKA (reference sequence). The CDR3 has 14 amino acids. The CDR3 region has the DNA TGCAGTGCCCACCGCGGACAGGCCTCCTACGAGCAGTACTTC. Its translation: CSAHRGQASYEQYF.

This clonotype was detected many times. In DNA, the CDR3 is TGTGCCAGCAGCCAAGGGACGACCCAAGAGACCCAGTACTTC. It translates to CASSQGTTQETQYF. The chain recombines TRBV11-2 with TRBJ2-5, with D perhaps matching TRBD1 or TRBD2 (5 bases each). CDR1 is SGHAT, CDR2 FQNNGV, per germline. V was pared by 5 bases and J by 1 base, with 11 bases between. The CDR3 sequence is 14 residues long.

Many counts were recorded for this clonotype. The CDR3 DNA is TGTGCCAGTAGTATAAGGGGAGGAACCGGGGAGCTGTTTTTT. Its translation: CASSIRGGTGELFF. The chain links TRBV19 to TRBJ2-2; tentatively, D is TRBD2 (6 bases). Trimming took 2 bases from V and 5 from J, leaving 9 bases between them. CDR3 length equals 14 residues. Germline CDR1 LNHDA, CDR2 SQIVND (reference sequence).

In this sample, this clonotype turned up many times. The chain combines TRBV7-9 with TRBJ2-7, with 14 nucleotides matching TRBD2. The CDR3 covers 17 residues. Per germline, CDR1 SEHNR and CDR2 FQNEAQ (reference sequence). V was pared by 5 bases and J by 4 bases, with 10 bases of the junction left unmatched. The CDR3 is CASSPGTSGSSRYEQYF. CDR3 nucleotides: TGTGCCAGCAGCCCCGGGACTAGCGGGAGTTCGCGGTACGAGCAGTACTTC.